This T cell receptor beta chain derives from a study of blood T cell repertoires in COVID-19. Trimming removed 8 bases at V and 1 base at J, with 19 bases between. Germline CDR1 is SGHDT and CDR2 is YYEEEE. The CDR3 totals 16 residues. TCRdb keeps only in-frame clones here, not all; method: immunoSEQ multiplex PCR. The repertoire holds hundreds of thousands of clones, 70% to 90% seen once, with about 2.3% in the top ten. The source of this sequence is a woman in her sixties or seventies with COVID-19, enrolled during active disease. The chain recombines TRBV5-6 with TRBJ2-4; D ambiguous. What was sequenced was peripheral blood. CDR3 sequence reads: CARPRNEWIAKNIQYF. CDR3 nucleotide sequence: TGTGCCAGGCCTAGGAATGAGTGGATCGCCAAAAACATTCAGTACTTC. Using reference TRBV5-6 and TRBJ2-4 for the parts outside the CDR3, the full variable domain is DAGVTQSPTHLIKTRGQQVTLRCSPKSGHDTVSWYQQALGQGPQFIFQYYEEEERQRGNFPDRFSGHQFPNYSSELNVNALLLGDSALYLCARPRNEWIAKNIQYFGAGTRLSVL.